This entry is about one T cell receptor beta chain. The antigen remains undetermined. The CDR3 has 17 residues. Per germline, CDR1 SGHKS and CDR2 YYEKEE (reference sequence). Trimming stripped 2 bases from V and 0 bases from J, with 15 bases between. Clones were read by immunoSEQ multiplex PCR, and TCRdb kept only the in-frame ones, dropping some. The top ten clones hold about 1.8% of a sample with around 39,000 clones, roughly 82% of them seen once. The data belong to a study of OX40 agonist ivuxolimab in advanced cancers. At the level of the study: With ivuxolimab, an agonistic anti-OX40 (CD134) antibody, patients were treated. Hepatocellular carcinoma, melanoma, renal cell or head and neck cancer affected the dose-escalation patients. Subjects had a mean age of about 57 years, with a range of about 23 to 85; less than 90% were male. Study-wide results and limits: On average, CD8+ T cells had more expanded clones than CD4+.

This TCR was recovered from an adult with an advanced solid tumor such as melanoma, head and neck, liver or kidney cancer. The specimen comprised CD4+ or CD8+ T cells sorted from blood, sampled in a trial of the OX40 agonist ivuxolimab. The genes are TRBV5-5 and TRBJ2-1; possible D gene TRBD2, 6 bases. CDR3 coding DNA: TGTGCCAGCAGCTTAAAGCTGGGAGGTGGCTCCTACAATGAGCAGTTCTTC. Its protein is CASSLKLGGGSYNEQFF.